These 13 T cell receptor beta chains originate from one sample sequenced in a study of blood T cell repertoires in COVID-19. The data were produced by immunoSEQ multiplex PCR, yet TCRdb's version contains in-frame clones alone and is incomplete. The sample consists of about 39,000 clones, around 87% of them appearing once. The sequenced sample was peripheral blood. The receptors come from a man in his forties or fifties with active or convalescent COVID-19.

This chain connects TRBV9 to TRBJ1-1; D not certain. The CDR3 runs to 13 residues. From germline, CDR1 is SGDLS and CDR2 YYNGEE. Trimming removed 5 bases from V and 1 base from J, with 9 bases in between. The CDR3 nucleotides read TGTGCCAGCAGTTTGACACAGAACACTGAAGCTTTCTTT. Translated, it gives CASSLTQNTEAFF.

This rearrangement joins TRBV28 to TRBJ1-5, with TRBD1 matching 9 bases. The CDR3 runs 19 residues. Losses at the gene ends were 2 bases for V and 1 base for J; bases not matched to a gene: 12. Per the germline V gene, CDR1 is MDHEN and CDR2 is SYDVKM. This chain's CDR3 is CASSLLFGQGMRSNQPQHF. CDR3 in DNA: TGTGCCAGCAGTTTACTTTTCGGACAGGGGATGCGAAGCAATCAGCCCCAGCATTTT.

The count of this clone is one. The J gene is TRBJ1-6, the V gene TRBV6-6; D unresolved. The germline V gene encodes CDR1 MNHNY and CDR2 SVGAGI (reference sequence). The CDR3 covers 15 residues. V was clipped by 6 bases and J by 7 bases, with 16 bases between them. The CDR3 protein is CASSPSREFNSPLHF. CDR3 sequence (DNA): TGTGCCAGCAGCCCGAGTCGAGAGTTCAATTCACCCCTCCACTTT.

V gene TRBV11-1 combines with J gene TRBJ1-1; D might be TRBD1 (6 bases). Looked up from germline, CDR1 is SGHAT and CDR2 is FQDESV (reference sequence). The V and J ends lost 5 bases and 6 bases respectively, with 19 bases between them. The CDR3 length is 15 residues. The CDR3: CASSEGGGNFAEAFF. DNA for the CDR3: TGTGCCAGCAGCGAAGGGGGGGGCAATTTCGCTGAAGCTTTCTTT.

The chain combines TRBV7-3 with TRBJ1-1; 7 bases map to TRBD1. Trimming took 2 bases from V and 3 from J; bases not matched to a gene: 0. CDR3 size: 13 residues. Germline V gene lookup returns CDR1 SGHTA and CDR2 FQGTGA. CDR3 sequence: CASSLDRDTEAFF. Written as DNA, the CDR3 is TGTGCCAGCAGCTTAGACAGGGACACTGAAGCTTTCTTT.

In DNA, the CDR3 is TGCGCCAGCAGCTTGGCCATCGGGACTAGCGGCAATGAGCAGTTCTTC. Translating it yields CASSLAIGTSGNEQFF. The genes are TRBV5-1 and TRBJ2-1, with TRBD2 identical over 11 bases. The germline V gene encodes CDR1 SGHRS and CDR2 YFSETQ. V was pared by 0 bases and J by 6 bases, with 5 bases of the junction left unmatched. This CDR3 is 16 amino acids long.

This CDR3 is CASSSDSTQETQYF. The CDR3 nucleotides are TGTGCCAGCAGCTCGGACAGCACCCAAGAGACCCAGTACTTC. The gene calls are TRBV5-4 and TRBJ2-5, with a possible D match to TRBD1 (6 bases). In germline, CDR1 is SGHNT, CDR2 YYREEE (reference sequence). The CDR3 is made up of 14 amino acids. Deletions cut 3 bases from V and 1 base from J, with 10 bases between.

This rearrangement joins TRBV7-9 to TRBJ2-5, with D perhaps TRBD1 (6 bases). V lost 4 bases to trimming and J lost 3 bases, with 9 bases between them. Germline values: CDR1 SEHNR, CDR2 FQNEAQ (reference sequence). The CDR3 is made up of 13 amino acids. CDR3 amino acids: CASSSQGKETQYF. In DNA, the CDR3 is TGTGCCAGCAGCTCACAGGGTAAAGAGACCCAGTACTTC.

The chain has TRBV19 and TRBJ1-2; a possible D gene is TRBD1 (5 bases). Trimming removed 7 bases from V and 3 bases from J, with 24 bases in between. The CDR3 consists of 17 residues. Germline-derived CDR1 and CDR2 are LNHDA and SQIVND (reference sequence). CDR3 DNA sequence: TGTGCCAGTACCAACCCTCGGCAGGGCCAGGCCTACTATGGCTACACCTTC. It is translated as CASTNPRQGQAYYGYTF.

The gene calls are TRBV6-1 and TRBJ2-7; TRBD1 aligns across 8 bases. Germline assignment: CDR1 MNHNS and CDR2 SASEGT. V dropped 0 bases and J dropped 4; count of bases not matched to a gene: 5. CDR3 length: 15 residues. The CDR3 sequence is CASSEAQGAVYEQYF. The CDR3 DNA reads as TGTGCCAGCAGTGAAGCGCAGGGGGCTGTATACGAGCAGTACTTC.

This chain links TRBV7-3 with TRBJ2-1; 8 nucleotides line up with TRBD2. Trimming took 5 bases from V and 6 from J; bases not matched to a gene: 6. This CDR3 spans 14 amino acids. Germline V gene sequence: CDR1 SGHTA, CDR2 FQGTGA. CDR3 sequence reads: CASSPGGQSNEQFF. CDR3 in DNA: TGTGCCAGCAGCCCGGGGGGGCAAAGCAATGAGCAGTTCTTC.

The V call is TRBV11-2, the J call TRBJ2-2; no reliable D call. The germline V and J ends were trimmed by 3 bases and 3 bases, with 11 bases remaining between them. The CDR3 contains 15 residues. Per germline, CDR1 SGHAT and CDR2 FQNNGV. The CDR3 loop reads CASSFILQYTGELFF. The CDR3 DNA is TGTGCCAGCAGCTTCATCTTGCAGTACACCGGGGAGCTGTTTTTT. The full variable domain, with the rest looked up from reference TRBV11-2 and TRBJ2-2, is EAGVAQSPRYKIIEKRQSVAFWCNPISGHATLYWYQQILGQGPKLLIQFQNNGVVDDSQLPKDRFSAERLKGVDSTLKIQPAKLEDSAVYLCASSFILQYTGELFFGEGSRLTVL.

The CDR3, as DNA: TGTGCCAGCAGCCTCTCCCCGACAGGGGCTAATGAAAAACTGTTTTTT. It specifies CASSLSPTGANEKLFF. The chain couples TRBV7-8 to TRBJ1-4; 8 bases align to TRBD1. Germline V CDR1 and CDR2: SGHVS, FQNEAQ. The ends lost 5 bases at V and 3 bases at J; junction bases unmatched: 8. The CDR3 is 16 amino acids.